This TCR beta chain comes out of a study of blood T cell repertoires in COVID-19. For the study at large: The United States, Italy and Spain provided the acute and convalescent COVID-19 samples. From T cells, B-cell-depleted T cells, or PBMCs came the material, which was cDNA or gDNA.

Authors' data handling: Estimation of nucleated cell counts was performed using reference gene primer amplification. Generated by immunoSEQ multiplex PCR, the TCRdb table keeps only in-frame clones and is missing some. That table furnishes V, J and clone size, whereas the DNA furnished D and trimming. The repertoire includes over 120,000 clones, 87% of them detected once, and around 38% sits in the top ten. The origin of this receptor is a middle-aged man who had recovered from COVID-19. The sequenced sample was peripheral blood.

The CDR3 protein is CASSPTGEVTDTQYF. In nucleotides, the CDR3 is TGTGCCAGCAGTCCCACAGGGGAGGTTACAGATACGCAGTATTTT. The genes are TRBV6-2 or TRBV6-3 and TRBJ2-3; tentative D call: TRBD1 (7 bases). CDR3 size: 15 residues. The V gene's germline CDR1 is MNHEY and CDR2 SVGEGT. V shed 5 bases and J shed 3 bases, with 15 bases lying between them.